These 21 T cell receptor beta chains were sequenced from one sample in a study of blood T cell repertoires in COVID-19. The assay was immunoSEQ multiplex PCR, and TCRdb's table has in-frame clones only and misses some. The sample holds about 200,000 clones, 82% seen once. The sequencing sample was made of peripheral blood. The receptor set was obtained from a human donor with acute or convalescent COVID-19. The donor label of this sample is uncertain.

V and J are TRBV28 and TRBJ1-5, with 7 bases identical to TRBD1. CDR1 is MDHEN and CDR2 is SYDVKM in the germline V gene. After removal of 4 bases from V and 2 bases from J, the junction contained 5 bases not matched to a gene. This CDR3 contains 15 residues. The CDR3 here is CASSSGQAGNQPQHF. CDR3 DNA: TGTGCCAGCAGTTCAGGACAGGCAGGCAATCAGCCCCAGCATTTT.

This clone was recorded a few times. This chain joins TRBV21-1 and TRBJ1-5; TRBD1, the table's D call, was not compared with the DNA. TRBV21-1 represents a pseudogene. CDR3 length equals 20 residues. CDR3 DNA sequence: TGTGCCAGCAGCGCATGCCAGGGGGCCCTAAGGTTCGGGAGCAATCAGCCCCAGCATTTT. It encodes CASSACQGALRFGSNQPQHF.

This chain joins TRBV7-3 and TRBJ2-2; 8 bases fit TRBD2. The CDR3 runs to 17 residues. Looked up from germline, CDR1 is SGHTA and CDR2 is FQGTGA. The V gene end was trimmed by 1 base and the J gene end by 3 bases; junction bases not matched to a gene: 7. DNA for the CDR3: TGTGCCAGCAGCTTAAGGCCGGGACTAGTCGACACCGGGGAGCTGTTTTTT. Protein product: CASSLRPGLVDTGELFF. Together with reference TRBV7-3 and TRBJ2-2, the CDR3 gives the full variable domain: GAGVSQTPSNKVTEKGKYVELRCDPISGHTALYWYRQSLGQGPEFLIYFQGTGAADDSGLPNDRFFAVRPEGSVSTLKIQRTERGDSAVYLCASSLRPGLVDTGELFFGEGSRLTVL.

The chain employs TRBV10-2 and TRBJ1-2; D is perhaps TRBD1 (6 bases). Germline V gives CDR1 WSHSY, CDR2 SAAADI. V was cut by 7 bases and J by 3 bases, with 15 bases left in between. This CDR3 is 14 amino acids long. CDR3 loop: CASTTGAWDYGYTF. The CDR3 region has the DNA TGCGCCAGCACGACAGGAGCGTGGGACTATGGCTACACCTTC.

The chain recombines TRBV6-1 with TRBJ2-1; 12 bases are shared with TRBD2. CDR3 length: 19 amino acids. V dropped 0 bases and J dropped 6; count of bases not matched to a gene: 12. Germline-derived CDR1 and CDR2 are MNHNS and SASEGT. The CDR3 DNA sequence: TGTGCCAGCAGTGAAGCCACATACACACCTAGCGGGAGGGTCAATGAGCAGTTCTTC. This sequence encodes CASSEATYTPSGRVNEQFF.

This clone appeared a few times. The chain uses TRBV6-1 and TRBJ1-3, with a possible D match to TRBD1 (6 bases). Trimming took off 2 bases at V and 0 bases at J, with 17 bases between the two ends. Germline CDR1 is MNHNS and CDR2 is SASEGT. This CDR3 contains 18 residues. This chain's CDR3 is CASSENPGGPASGNTIYF. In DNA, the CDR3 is TGTGCCAGCAGTGAAAACCCCGGGGGGCCGGCCTCTGGAAACACCATATATTTT.

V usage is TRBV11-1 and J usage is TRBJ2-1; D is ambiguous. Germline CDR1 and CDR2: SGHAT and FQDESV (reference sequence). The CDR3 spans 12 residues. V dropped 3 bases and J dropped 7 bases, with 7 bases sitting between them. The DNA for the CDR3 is TGTGCCAGCAGCTTCATTAGAAATGAGCAGTTCTTC. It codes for CASSFIRNEQFF. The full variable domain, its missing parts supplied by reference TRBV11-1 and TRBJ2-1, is EAEVAQSPRYKITEKSQAVAFWCDPISGHATLYWYRQILGQGPELLVQFQDESVVDDSQLPKDRFSAERLKGVDSTLKIQPAELGDSAMYLCASSFIRNEQFFGPGTRLTVL.

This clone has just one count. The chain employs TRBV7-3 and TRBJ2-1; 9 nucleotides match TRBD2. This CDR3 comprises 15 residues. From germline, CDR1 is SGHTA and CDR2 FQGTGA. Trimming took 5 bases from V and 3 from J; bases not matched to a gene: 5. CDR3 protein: CASSPLAGHYNEQFF. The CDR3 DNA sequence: TGTGCCAGCAGCCCGCTAGCGGGACACTACAATGAGCAGTTCTTC.

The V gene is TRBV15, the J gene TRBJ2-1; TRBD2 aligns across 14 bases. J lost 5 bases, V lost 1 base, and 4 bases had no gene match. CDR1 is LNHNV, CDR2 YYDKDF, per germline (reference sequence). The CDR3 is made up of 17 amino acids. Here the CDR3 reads CATSRGATSGRDNEQFF. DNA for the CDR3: TGTGCCACCAGCAGAGGGGCGACTAGCGGGAGGGACAATGAGCAGTTCTTC.

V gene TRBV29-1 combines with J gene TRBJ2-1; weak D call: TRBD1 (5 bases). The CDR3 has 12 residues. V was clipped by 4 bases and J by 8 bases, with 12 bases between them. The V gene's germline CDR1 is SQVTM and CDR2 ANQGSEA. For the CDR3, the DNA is TGCAGCGTTGTCAGGGATTTCGATGAGCAGTTCTTC. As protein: CSVVRDFDEQFF.

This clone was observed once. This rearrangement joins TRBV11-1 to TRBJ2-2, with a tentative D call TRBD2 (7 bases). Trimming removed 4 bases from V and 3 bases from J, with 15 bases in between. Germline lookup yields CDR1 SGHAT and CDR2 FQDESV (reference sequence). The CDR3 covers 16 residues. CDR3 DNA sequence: TGTGCCAGCAGCTGGGGGGGGCGTGCTGACACCGGGGAGCTGTTTTTT. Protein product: CASSWGGRADTGELFF.

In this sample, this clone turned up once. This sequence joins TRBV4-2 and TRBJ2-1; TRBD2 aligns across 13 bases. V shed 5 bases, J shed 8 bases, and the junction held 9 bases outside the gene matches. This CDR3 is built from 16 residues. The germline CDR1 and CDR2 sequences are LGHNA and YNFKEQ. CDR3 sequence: CASSERTSGSNDEQFF. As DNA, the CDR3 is TGTGCCAGCAGCGAACGGACTAGCGGGAGTAACGATGAGCAGTTCTTC.

The CDR3 reads CASSPGLAGGGELFF. CDR3 nucleotides: TGTGCCAGCAGTCCTGGGCTAGCGGGAGGCGGGGAGCTGTTTTTT. The chain links TRBV7-3 to TRBJ2-2, with 11 bases matching TRBD2. This CDR3 is 15 amino acids long. Trimming cost V 6 bases and J 7 bases; bases outside gene matches: 7. Per the germline V gene, CDR1 is SGHTA and CDR2 is FQGTGA.

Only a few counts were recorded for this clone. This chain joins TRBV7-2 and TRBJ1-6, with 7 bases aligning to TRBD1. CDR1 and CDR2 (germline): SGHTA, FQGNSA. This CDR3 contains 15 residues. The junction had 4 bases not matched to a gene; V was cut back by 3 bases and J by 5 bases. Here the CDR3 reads CASSFGQANNSPLHF. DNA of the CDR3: TGTGCCAGCAGCTTCGGACAGGCCAATAATTCACCCCTCCACTTT. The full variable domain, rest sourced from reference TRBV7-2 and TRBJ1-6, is GAGVSQSPSNKVTEKGKDVELRCDPISGHTALYWYRQSLGQGLEFLIYFQGNSAPDKSGLPSDRFSAERTGGSVSTLTIQRTQQEDSAVYLCASSFGQANNSPLHFGNGTRLTVT.

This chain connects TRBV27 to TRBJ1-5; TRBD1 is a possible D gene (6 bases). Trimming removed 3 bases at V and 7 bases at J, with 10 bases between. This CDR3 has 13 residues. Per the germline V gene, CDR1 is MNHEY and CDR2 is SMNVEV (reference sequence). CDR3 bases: TGTGCCAGCAGTTTCAACAGGGACCAGCCCCAGCATTTT. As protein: CASSFNRDQPQHF.

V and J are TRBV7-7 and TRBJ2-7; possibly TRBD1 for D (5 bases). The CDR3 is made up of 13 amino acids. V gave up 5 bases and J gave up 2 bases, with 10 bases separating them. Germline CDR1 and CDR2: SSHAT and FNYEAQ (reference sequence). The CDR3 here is CASSRGATYEQYF. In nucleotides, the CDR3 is TGTGCCAGCAGCAGGGGCGCGACCTACGAGCAGTACTTC.

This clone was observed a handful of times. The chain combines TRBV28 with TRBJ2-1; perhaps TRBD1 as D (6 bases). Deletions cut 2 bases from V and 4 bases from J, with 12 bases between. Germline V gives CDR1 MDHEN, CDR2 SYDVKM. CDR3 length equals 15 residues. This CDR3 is CASSLGGHLYNEQFF. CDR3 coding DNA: TGTGCCAGCAGTTTAGGGGGACACCTGTACAATGAGCAGTTCTTC.

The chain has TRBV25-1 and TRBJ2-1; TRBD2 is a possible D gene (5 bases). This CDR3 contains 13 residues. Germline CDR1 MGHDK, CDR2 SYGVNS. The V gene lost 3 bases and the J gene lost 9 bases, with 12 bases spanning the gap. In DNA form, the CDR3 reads TGTGCCAGCAGTGATCCCCTCCGGGGTGAGCAGTTCTTC. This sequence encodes CASSDPLRGEQFF.

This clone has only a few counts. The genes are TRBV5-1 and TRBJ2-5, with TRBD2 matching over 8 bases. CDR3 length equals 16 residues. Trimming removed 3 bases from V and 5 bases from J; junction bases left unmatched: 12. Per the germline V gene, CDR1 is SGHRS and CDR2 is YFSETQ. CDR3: CASSSPGAGAFETQYF. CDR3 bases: TGCGCCAGCAGCTCCCCGGGAGCGGGAGCGTTTGAGACCCAGTACTTC. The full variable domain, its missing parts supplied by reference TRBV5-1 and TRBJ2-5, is KAGVTQTPRYLIKTRGQQVTLSCSPISGHRSVSWYQQTPGQGLQFLFEYFSETQRNKGNFPGRFSGRQFSNSRSEMNVSTLELGDSALYLCASSSPGAGAFETQYFGPGTRLLVL.

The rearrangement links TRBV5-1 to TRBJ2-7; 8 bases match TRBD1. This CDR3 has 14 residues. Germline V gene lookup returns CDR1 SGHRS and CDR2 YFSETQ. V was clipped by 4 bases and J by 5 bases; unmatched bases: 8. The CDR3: CASSQGQGWDEQYF. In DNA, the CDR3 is TGCGCCAGCAGCCAAGGACAGGGCTGGGACGAGCAGTACTTC.

The CDR3: CASSLGAGENTEAFF. The CDR3 DNA is TGCGCCAGCAGCTTGGGGGCAGGCGAGAACACTGAAGCTTTCTTT. V is TRBV5-1 and J is TRBJ1-1; D unclear. CDR1 and CDR2 from the germline V gene are SGHRS and YFSETQ. Between the trimmed V and J ends, which lost 0 bases and 1 base, there was a span of 10 bases. The CDR3 covers 15 residues.